Below, 21 T cell receptor beta chains from the same sample are listed, as sequenced in a study of patients and donors after allogeneic stem cell transplantation. MiXCR, applied by TCRdb to the RT-PCR reads, yields one record per CDR3 protein. The table shows about 150,000 distinct CDR3 sequences, with about 24% occurring only once. Input material: blood, either unsorted or a sorted T cell fraction (not recorded which). The origin of the receptors is a human donor who was either an allogeneic HSCT recipient or a stem cell or donor lymphocyte infusion donor (not recorded which). It is not recorded whose cells these are; they may come from a transplant donor.

This clonotype has only a few counts. The chain uses TRBV7-2 and TRBJ2-1, with 7 positions matching TRBD2. In germline, CDR1 is SGHTA, CDR2 FQGNSA. This CDR3 is built from 16 residues. J gave up 0 bases and V 7 bases, and 9 bases lay outside the gene matches. The CDR3 reads CASTPFWEGSYNEQFF. CDR3 sequence (DNA): TGTGCCAGCACCCCCTTTTGGGAGGGCTCCTACAATGAGCAGTTCTTC.

This chain uses TRBV20-1 with TRBJ1-4, with TRBD1 identical over 9 bases. V lost 0 bases and J lost 11; bases outside the gene matches: 4. Germline assignment: CDR1 DFQATT and CDR2 SNEGSKA (reference sequence). The CDR3 contains 13 residues. The DNA of the CDR3 is TGCAGTGCTAGAGATGGGACAGGGTTGAAACTGTTTTTT. Translated: CSARDGTGLKLFF.

Only a few counts were recorded for this clonotype. This sequence joins TRBV4-2 and TRBJ2-7, with TRBD1 identical over 7 bases. With V trimmed by 2 bases and J by 2 bases, 9 bases remained unmatched. Germline CDR1 and CDR2: LGHNA and YNFKEQ. CDR3 length: 16 residues. CDR3 in amino acids: CASSQSSWDRAYEQYF. In nucleotides, the CDR3 is TGTGCCAGCAGCCAATCGAGTTGGGACAGAGCCTACGAGCAGTACTTC.

V and J are TRBV20-1 and TRBJ2-5, with 9 positions matching TRBD1. Germline V CDR1 and CDR2: DFQATT, SNEGSKA (reference sequence). With V trimmed by 5 bases and J by 4 bases, 5 bases remained unmatched. This CDR3 spans 13 amino acids. CDR3 nucleotide sequence: TGCAGTGCTTACCCGGGACAGGGAGAGACCCAGTACTTC. It encodes CSAYPGQGETQYF.

This clonotype was counted only a few times. This chain connects TRBV20-1 to TRBJ2-6; tentative D call: TRBD1 (6 bases). Germline V gene lookup returns CDR1 DFQATT and CDR2 SNEGSKA (reference sequence). This CDR3 comprises 15 residues. Trimming removed 0 bases from V and 2 bases from J, with 8 bases in between. CDR3 DNA sequence: TGCAGTGCTAGAGATGCAGGGGCTGGGGCCAACGTCCTGACTTTC. Residues: CSARDAGAGANVLTF.

J is TRBJ2-7 and V is TRBV9; 10 bases align to TRBD2. The germline gives CDR1 SGDLS, CDR2 YYNGEE. Trimming removed 3 bases from V and 3 bases from J; junction bases left unmatched: 9. The CDR3 has 16 amino acids. CDR3 in amino acids: CASSANPGLAVYEQYF. The CDR3 region has the DNA TGTGCCAGCAGCGCCAACCCCGGACTAGCGGTCTACGAGCAGTACTTC. The whole variable domain, filled in from reference TRBV9 and TRBJ2-7, reads DSGVTQTPKHLITATGQRVTLRCSPRSGDLSVYWYQQSLDQGLQFLIQYYNGEERAKGNILERFSAQQFPDLHSELNLSSLELGDSALYFCASSANPGLAVYEQYFGPGTRLTVT.

This clonotype was seen a handful of times. The gene calls are TRBV20-1 and TRBJ2-7, with D possibly matching TRBD2 (5 bases). This CDR3 comprises 14 residues. Germline V gene lookup returns CDR1 DFQATT and CDR2 SNEGSKA (reference sequence). V gave up 6 bases and J gave up 4 bases, with 19 bases separating them. The CDR3 reads CSASRQDSEYEQYF. CDR3 DNA: TGCAGTGCAAGCCGCCAGGACTCCGAATACGAGCAGTACTTC.

In its sample, this clonotype was seen many times. The gene calls are TRBV5-1 and TRBJ1-4; the D is unclear. This CDR3 contains 14 residues. The germline V gene has CDR1 SGHRS and CDR2 YFSETQ. Deletions cut 4 bases from V and 0 bases from J, with 7 bases between. The CDR3: CASSPQATNEKLFF. Here the CDR3 DNA reads TGCGCCAGCAGCCCACAAGCAACTAATGAAAAACTGTTTTTT. The variable domain in full, with the rest retrieved from reference TRBV5-1 and TRBJ1-4, is KAGVTQTPRYLIKTRGQQVTLSCSPISGHRSVSWYQQTPGQGLQFLFEYFSETQRNKGNFPGRFSGRQFSNSRSEMNVSTLELGDSALYLCASSPQATNEKLFFGSGTQLSVL.

The chain uses TRBV11-3 and TRBJ2-1; D possibly corresponds to TRBD2 (6 bases). There are 16 residues in the CDR3. Germline V gene data show CDR1 as SGHNT and CDR2 as YENEEA. V lost 6 bases to trimming and J lost 4 bases, with 19 bases between them. The CDR3 spells CASSSLGGFPYNEQFF. In DNA form, the CDR3 reads TGTGCCAGCAGTTCCCTCGGGGGTTTCCCTTACAATGAGCAGTTCTTC.

This clonotype was observed a handful of times. The chain combines TRBV5-1 with TRBJ2-1, with D possibly being TRBD2 (5 bases). Germline lookup yields CDR1 SGHRS and CDR2 YFSETQ. CDR3 length: 14 amino acids. Trimming pared 4 bases from V and 0 bases from J, leaving 8 bases between. Written as DNA, the CDR3 is TGCGCCAGCAGCCCGGGGTTCTCCTACAATGAGCAGTTCTTC. Its translation: CASSPGFSYNEQFF.

This chain connects TRBV20-1 to TRBJ1-1; D might be TRBD1 (5 bases). Trimming shortened V by 5 bases and J by 1 base, and 11 bases separated the two germline ends. Germline-derived CDR1 and CDR2 are DFQATT and SNEGSKA (reference sequence). This CDR3 region has 13 residues. The CDR3 coding sequence is TGCAGTGCTCAAGTTCAGGGGAACACTGAAGCTTTCTTT. Protein product: CSAQVQGNTEAFF.

This clonotype was seen a few times. The chain is built from TRBV5-1 and TRBJ2-3; maybe TRBD1 (6 bases). Between the trimmed V and J ends, which lost 7 bases and 3 bases, there was a span of 15 bases. The CDR3 extends over 14 amino acids. Per germline, CDR1 SGHRS and CDR2 YFSETQ. The CDR3 here is CASHRNGQTDTQYF. CDR3 nucleotides: TGCGCCAGCCATCGAAACGGACAGACAGATACGCAGTATTTT.

This clonotype was detected a few times. The conserved final phenylalanine or tryptophan is absent from the CDR3, which likely points to a read error. The rearrangement joins TRBV20-1 to TRBJ2-5; D gene uncertain. The CDR3 is 13 residues long. With 1 base removed from V and 5 bases from J, the gap between germline ends came to 11 bases. Per the germline V gene, CDR1 is DFQATT and CDR2 is SNEGSKA (reference sequence). The CDR3 sequence is CSARVGWLETQYS. DNA for the CDR3: TGCAGTGCTAGAGTGGGTTGGCTCGAGACCCAGTACTCC.

Ten or more counts support this clonotype. The genes are TRBV5-1 and TRBJ2-7, with D perhaps TRBD1 (5 bases). V lost 1 base and J lost 2, with 10 bases in between. This CDR3 is built from 14 residues. Germline V gives CDR1 SGHRS, CDR2 YFSETQ. In DNA form, the CDR3 reads TGCGCCAGCAGCTTGACAGGACAAGCCTACGAGCAGTACTTC. The encoded protein is CASSLTGQAYEQYF.

This clonotype appeared a few times. The chain joins TRBV9 to TRBJ1-1; no definite D call. The CDR3 is 14 amino acids. CDR1 is SGDLS, CDR2 YYNGEE, per germline. Trimming left V 1 base short and J 14 bases short, with 21 bases between. The CDR3: CASSVSFGSWPVFF. The DNA for the CDR3 is TGTGCCAGCAGCGTAAGTTTCGGCTCTTGGCCGGTGTTCTTT.

The J gene is TRBJ1-5, the V gene TRBV4-1; no clear D. CDR1 and CDR2 from the germline V gene are MGHRA and YSYEKL. The CDR3 contains 14 residues. V gave up 1 base and J gave up 6 bases, with 10 bases separating them. The chain's CDR3 is CASSQGPPGQPQHF. CDR3 nucleotide sequence: TGCGCCAGCAGCCAAGGGCCCCCTGGTCAGCCCCAGCATTTT.

This chain uses TRBV11-2 with TRBJ2-1; 9 nucleotides line up with TRBD1. The CDR3 runs to 14 residues. Germline values: CDR1 SGHAT, CDR2 FQNNGV. V was pared by 6 bases and J by 8 bases, with 8 bases of the junction left unmatched. CDR3 region: CASSFGTGFYEQFF. The DNA of the CDR3 is TGTGCCAGCAGTTTCGGGACAGGGTTCTATGAGCAGTTCTTC.

This clonotype came up a few times. The chain has TRBV4-1 and TRBJ2-1, with D possibly matching TRBD1 (7 bases). The ends were cut back, 2 bases at V and 6 bases at J, with 26 bases in the middle. CDR1 and CDR2 (germline): MGHRA, YSYEKL. The CDR3 length is 19 residues. CDR3: CASSQHKTGTSLSGNEQFF. CDR3 coding DNA: TGCGCCAGCAGCCAACACAAGACAGGGACTTCCCTATCCGGCAATGAGCAGTTCTTC.

CDR3 sequence: CAISPDRTGNTIYF. CDR3 nucleotide sequence: TGTGCCATCAGTCCGGACAGGACTGGAAACACCATATATTTT. J is TRBJ1-3 and V is TRBV10-3, with 7 nucleotides matching TRBD1. The CDR3 contains 14 residues. Germline V gene lookup returns CDR1 ENHRY and CDR2 SYGVKD. After removal of 5 bases from V and 2 bases from J, the junction contained 3 bases not matched to a gene.

This chain uses TRBV29-1 with TRBJ1-1; D not resolved. The CDR3 has 8 residues. Between the trimmed V and J ends, which lost 7 bases and 7 bases, there was a span of 4 bases. Germline CDR1 and CDR2: SQVTM and ANQGSEA. CDR3 sequence: CSGVEAFF. DNA of the CDR3: TGCAGCGGGGTTGAAGCTTTCTTT.

The gene calls are TRBV20-1 and TRBJ1-4; D possibly corresponds to TRBD1 (6 bases). The CDR3 has 16 residues. The germline V and J ends were trimmed by 7 bases and 0 bases, with 18 bases remaining between them. Per germline, CDR1 DFQATT and CDR2 SNEGSKA (reference sequence). The CDR3 spells CSVLGGGGATNEKLFF. The CDR3 region has the DNA TGCAGTGTGTTAGGTGGAGGGGGGGCAACTAATGAAAAACTGTTTTTT.